A selection of T cell receptor beta chains follows, all from one sample in a study of cytomegalovirus exposure and HLA in healthy donors. Clones were read by immunoSEQ multiplex PCR, and TCRdb kept only the in-frame ones, dropping some. Among about 140,000 clones listed, roughly 80% were seen once. The sample taken for sequencing was PBMCs. The source of these receptors is a man between 35 and 55 years old in good health and CMV-seronegative. The CDR3 runs from the conserved cysteine through the conserved F or W. The D gene is left open where the match is weak. Not every row has a clone size; where given, it reads once, few, many or a size class.

v_gene,abundance,d_gene,j_gene,CDR3nt,CDR3aa
TRBV19,NA,NA,TRBJ1-4,TGTGCCAGCGGTAGTTCTCTTAATGAAAAACTGTTTTTT,CASGSSLNEKLFF
TRBV2,NA,TRBD1,TRBJ2-1,TGTGCCAGCAGGATTAGAACAGGGGGCCCCTACAATGAGCAGTTCTTC,CASRIRTGGPYNEQFF
TRBV28,once,NA,TRBJ1-1,TGTGCCAGCAGATCAACAGGGCGTCTGAACACTGAAGCTTTCTTT,CASRSTGRLNTEAFF
TRBV6-5,NA,NA,TRBJ1-1,TGTGCCAGCAGACCGGGCGCAGGACAACTACGAGCTTTCTTT,CASRPGAGQLRAFF
TRBV7-7,NA,TRBD1,TRBJ2-5,TGTGCTAGCAGCGTCAACCAGGGGGCGAAGGAGACCCAGTACTTC,CASSVNQGAKETQYF
TRBV28,NA,NA,TRBJ2-3,TGTGCCAGCAGTTTCCCCGGTACGCAGTATTTT,CASSFPGTQYF
TRBV9,NA,NA,TRBJ2-2,TGTGCCAGCAGCGTAGTTAGCTTCGGGGAGCTGTTTTTT,CASSVVSFGELFF
TRBV18,NA,NA,TRBJ2-3,TGTGCCAGCTCACCGGGGGCAGGTACAGATACGCAGTATTTT,CASSPGAGTDTQYF
TRBV30,NA,NA,TRBJ2-5,TGTGCCTGGGAAAACGGGGTCCAAGAGACCCAGTACTTC,CAWENGVQETQYF
TRBV7-7,NA,NA,TRBJ1-1,TGTGCTAGCAGCTTAGGGCAGGGGACTGAAGCTTTCTTT,CASSLGQGTEAFF
TRBV10-3,NA,TRBD1,TRBJ1-2,TGTGCCATCAGTGACCCCAGACAGGGCTATGGCTACACCTTC,CAISDPRQGYGYTF
TRBV11-2,NA,NA,TRBJ2-5,TGTGCCAGCAGCTTTGGACACGCAGAGACCCAGTACTTC,CASSFGHAETQYF
TRBV7-9,NA,NA,TRBJ2-3,TGTGCCAGCAGCCCCCGGGACTTCACAGATACGCAGTATTTT,CASSPRDFTDTQYF
TRBV4-1,NA,TRBD1,TRBJ2-5,TGCGCCAGCAGCCAATTAACAGGGGTTGATGGGACCCAGTACTTC,CASSQLTGVDGTQYF
TRBV11-2,NA,TRBD2,TRBJ2-5,TGTGCCAGCAGCACCCTAGCGGGGGGGCAAGAGACCCAGTACTTC,CASSTLAGGQETQYF
TRBV30,NA,NA,TRBJ1-3,TGTGCCTGGAGTGTCAGCTCTGGAAACACCATATATTTT,CAWSVSSGNTIYF
TRBV30,NA,TRBD2,TRBJ2-1,TGTGCCTGGAGGGCCTTTGGGGAGGGTGAGCAGTTCTTC,CAWRAFGEGEQFF
TRBV7-8,NA,TRBD2,TRBJ2-1,TGTGCCAGTACGCGGGAGAATTCATACAATGAGCAGTTCTTC,CASTRENSYNEQFF
TRBV7-9,NA,TRBD2,TRBJ2-1,TGTGCCAGCAGCTTAGCTTCTAGCGGGGTTGGTGAGCAGTTCTTC,CASSLASSGVGEQFF
TRBV5-6,NA,NA,TRBJ1-2,TGTGCCAGCACCACTTTGGGGCTCAGTAACTATGGCTACACCTTC,CASTTLGLSNYGYTF
TRBV7-2,NA,NA,TRBJ1-4,TGTGCCAGCAGCTTAGGCGGGCAGGGGACCGAAAAACTGTTTTTT,CASSLGGQGTEKLFF
TRBV7-3,NA,TRBD1,TRBJ2-7,TGTGCCAGCAGCAATCCAGGGGGCGGCGAGCAGTACTTC,CASSNPGGGEQYF
TRBV11-2,NA,NA,TRBJ1-3,TGTGCCAGCAGCCGTGGACAGAACTCTGGAAACACCATATATTTT,CASSRGQNSGNTIYF
TRBV6-6,NA,NA,TRBJ2-7,TGTGCCAGCAGTTACGGAATGGGAGGGGGCGAGCAGTACTTC,CASSYGMGGGEQYF
TRBV7-9,NA,NA,TRBJ2-7,TGTTCCAGCAGCTCGTATGGGCAGGCCCCGAGCTCCTACGAGCAGTACTTC,CSSSSYGQAPSSYEQYF
TRBV9,few,NA,TRBJ1-6,TGTGCCAGCAGCGTAGATCCAGACAGCTCCTATAATTCACCCCTCCACTTT,CASSVDPDSSYNSPLHF
TRBV19,NA,NA,TRBJ1-1,TGTGCCAGTAGTAACACCGGGGACACTGAAGCTTTCTTT,CASSNTGDTEAFF
TRBV7-2,NA,TRBD1,TRBJ1-1,TGTGCCAGCAGCTTTAAGACAGGGGGGACTGAAGCTTTCTTT,CASSFKTGGTEAFF
TRBV27,NA,TRBD1,TRBJ1-6,TGTGCCAGCAGTTTAGGGGGACAGGGCTCACCCCTCCACTTT,CASSLGGQGSPLHF
TRBV11-3,NA,NA,TRBJ2-3,TGTGCCAGCAGCGCGCAAACAGATACGCAGTATTTT,CASSAQTDTQYF
TRBV27,NA,TRBD1,TRBJ2-3,TGTGCCAGCACCGCAGGGGGTTTGAGAGATACGCAGTATTTT,CASTAGGLRDTQYF
TRBV15,once,NA,TRBJ2-1,TGTGCCACCAGCAGAGATCAGCAGGGGGGCAATGAGCAGTTCTTC,CATSRDQQGGNEQFF
TRBV2,NA,NA,TRBJ1-4,TGTGCCAGCATCGAGAAATTCCGAGGGGAAAAACTGTTTTTT,CASIEKFRGEKLFF
TRBV11-2,NA,NA,TRBJ2-3,TGTGCCAGCAGCAAGACTGGGACAGATACGCAGTATTTT,CASSKTGTDTQYF
TRBV6-1,NA,TRBD1,TRBJ1-2,TGTGCCAGCAGTGAAGCGGTCAGGGGGCTACCTTATGGCTACACCTTC,CASSEAVRGLPYGYTF
TRBV27,NA,NA,TRBJ2-5,TGTGCCAGCACCGCACAGGTGGGAGAGACCCAGTACTTC,CASTAQVGETQYF
TRBV5-1,NA,TRBD1,TRBJ2-7,TGCGCCAGCAGCTCCTCTAACAGGACAGGAGATACCTACGAGCAGTACTTC,CASSSSNRTGDTYEQYF
TRBV6-6,NA,NA,TRBJ1-2,TGTGCCAGCAGTTACCGCCAGGGAGGTGACTATGGCTACACCTTC,CASSYRQGGDYGYTF
TRBV7-9,once,NA,TRBJ2-7,TGTTCCAGCAGCTTAGCGCGGTACGAGCAGTACTTC,CSSSLARYEQYF
TRBV7-2,NA,NA,TRBJ2-3,TGTGCCAGCAGCGCGATACTAGATACGCAGTATTTT,CASSAILDTQYF